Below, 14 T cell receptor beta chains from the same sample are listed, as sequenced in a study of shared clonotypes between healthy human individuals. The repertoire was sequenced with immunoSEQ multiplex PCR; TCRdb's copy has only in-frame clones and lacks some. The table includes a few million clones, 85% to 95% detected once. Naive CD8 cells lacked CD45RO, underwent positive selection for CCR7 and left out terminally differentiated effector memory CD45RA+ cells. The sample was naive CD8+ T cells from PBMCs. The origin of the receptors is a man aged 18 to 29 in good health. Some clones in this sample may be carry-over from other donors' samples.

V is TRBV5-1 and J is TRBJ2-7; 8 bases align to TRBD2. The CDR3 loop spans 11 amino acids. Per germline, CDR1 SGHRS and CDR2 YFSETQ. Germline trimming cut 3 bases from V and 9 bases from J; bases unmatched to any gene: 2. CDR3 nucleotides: TGCGCCAGCAGCTCGACTAGCGCGCAGTACTTC. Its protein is CASSSTSAQYF.

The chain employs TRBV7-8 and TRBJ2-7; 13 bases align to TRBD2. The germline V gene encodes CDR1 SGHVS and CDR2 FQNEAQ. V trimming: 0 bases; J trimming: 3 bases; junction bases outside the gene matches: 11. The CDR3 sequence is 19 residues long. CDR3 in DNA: TGTGCCAGCAGCTTAGCGTCCCTTGGACTAGCGGGAGTTGTCTACGAGCAGTACTTC. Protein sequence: CASSLASLGLAGVVYEQYF.

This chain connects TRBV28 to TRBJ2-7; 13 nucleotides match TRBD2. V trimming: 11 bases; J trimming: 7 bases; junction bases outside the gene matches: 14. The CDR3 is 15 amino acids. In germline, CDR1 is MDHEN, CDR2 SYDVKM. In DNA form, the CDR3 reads TGTGCCTCCCAGGTGGGACTAGCGGGAAAGAGGGAGCAGTACTTC. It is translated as CASQVGLAGKREQYF.

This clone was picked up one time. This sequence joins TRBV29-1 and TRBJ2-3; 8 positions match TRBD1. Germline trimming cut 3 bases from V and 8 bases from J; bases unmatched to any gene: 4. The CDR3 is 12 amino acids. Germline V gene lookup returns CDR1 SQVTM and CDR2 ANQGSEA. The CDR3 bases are TGCAGCGTTGATGGACAGGGCGCTACGCAGTATTTT. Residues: CSVDGQGATQYF.

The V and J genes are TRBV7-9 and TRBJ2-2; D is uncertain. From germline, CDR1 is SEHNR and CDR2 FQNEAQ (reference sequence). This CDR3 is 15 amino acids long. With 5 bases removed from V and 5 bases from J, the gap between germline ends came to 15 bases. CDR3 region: CASSKETRLTGELFF. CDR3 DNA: TGTGCCAGCAGCAAAGAGACTCGCCTGACCGGGGAGCTGTTTTTT.

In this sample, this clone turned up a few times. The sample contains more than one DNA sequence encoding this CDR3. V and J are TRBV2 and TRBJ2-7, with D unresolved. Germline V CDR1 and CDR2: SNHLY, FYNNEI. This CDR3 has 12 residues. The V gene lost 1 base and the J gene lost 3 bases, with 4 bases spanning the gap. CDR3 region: CASSEVFYEQYF. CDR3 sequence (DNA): TGTGCCAGCAGTGAAGTCTTCTACGAGCAGTACTTC.

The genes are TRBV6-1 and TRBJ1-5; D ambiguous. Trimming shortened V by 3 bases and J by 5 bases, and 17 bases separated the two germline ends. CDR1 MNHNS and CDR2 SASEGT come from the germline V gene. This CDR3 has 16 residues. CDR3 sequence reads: CASSDIVRSVYQPQHF. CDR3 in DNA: TGTGCCAGCAGTGACATTGTACGTTCGGTCTATCAGCCCCAGCATTTT.

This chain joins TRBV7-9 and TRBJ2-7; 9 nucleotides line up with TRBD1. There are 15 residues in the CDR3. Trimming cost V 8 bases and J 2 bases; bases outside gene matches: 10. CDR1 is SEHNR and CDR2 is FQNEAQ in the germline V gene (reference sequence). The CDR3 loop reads CASRPPDRGPYEQYF. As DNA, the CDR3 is TGTGCCAGCCGGCCCCCGGACAGGGGACCCTACGAGCAGTACTTC.

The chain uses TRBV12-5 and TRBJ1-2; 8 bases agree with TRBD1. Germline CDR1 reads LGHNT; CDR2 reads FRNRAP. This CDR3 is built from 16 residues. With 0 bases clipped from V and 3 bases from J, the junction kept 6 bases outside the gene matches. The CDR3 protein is CASGLVSRGLHYGYTF. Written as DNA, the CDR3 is TGTGCTAGTGGTTTGGTATCCAGGGGGCTGCACTATGGCTACACCTTC.

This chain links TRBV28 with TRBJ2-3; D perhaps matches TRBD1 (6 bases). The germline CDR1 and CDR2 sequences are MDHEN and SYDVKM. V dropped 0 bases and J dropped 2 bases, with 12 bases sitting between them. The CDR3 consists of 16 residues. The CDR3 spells CASSLWLAGDTDTQYF. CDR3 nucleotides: TGTGCCAGCAGTTTATGGTTGGCAGGGGACACAGATACGCAGTATTTT.

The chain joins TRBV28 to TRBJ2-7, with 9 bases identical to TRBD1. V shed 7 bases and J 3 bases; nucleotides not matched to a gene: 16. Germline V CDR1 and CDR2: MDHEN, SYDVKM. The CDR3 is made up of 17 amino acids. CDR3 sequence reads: CASTARGQGIKDYEQYF. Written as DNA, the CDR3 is TGTGCCAGCACCGCACGGGGACAGGGCATTAAGGACTACGAGCAGTACTTC. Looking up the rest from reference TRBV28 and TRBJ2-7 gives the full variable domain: DVKVTQSSRYLVKRTGEKVFLECVQDMDHENMFWYRQDPGLGLRLIYFSYDVKMKEKGDIPEGYSVSREKKERFSLILESASTNQTSMYLCASTARGQGIKDYEQYFGPGTRLTVT.

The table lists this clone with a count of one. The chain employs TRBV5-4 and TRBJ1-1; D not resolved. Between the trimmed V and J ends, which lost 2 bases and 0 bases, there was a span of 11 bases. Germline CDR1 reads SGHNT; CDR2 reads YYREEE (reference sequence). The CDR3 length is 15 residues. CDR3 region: CASSFLVEVNTEAFF. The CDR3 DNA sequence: TGTGCCAGCAGCTTCTTAGTAGAGGTGAACACTGAAGCTTTCTTT.

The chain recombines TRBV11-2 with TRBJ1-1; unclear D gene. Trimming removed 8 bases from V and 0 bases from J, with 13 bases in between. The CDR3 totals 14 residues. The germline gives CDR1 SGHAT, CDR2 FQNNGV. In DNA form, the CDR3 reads TGTGCCAGCGAACCCCAGAAGTTGAACACTGAAGCTTTCTTT. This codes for CASEPQKLNTEAFF.

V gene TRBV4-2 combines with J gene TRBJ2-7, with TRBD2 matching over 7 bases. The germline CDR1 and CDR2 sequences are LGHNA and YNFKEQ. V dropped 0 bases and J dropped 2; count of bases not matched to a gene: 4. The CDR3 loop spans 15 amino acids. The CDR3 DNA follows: TGTGCCAGCAGCCAAGAGTCGGCGGGAGCCTACGAGCAGTACTTC. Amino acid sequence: CASSQESAGAYEQYF.